The T cell receptor (beta chain) described here comes from a study of spatial heterogeneity in lung cancer. Study summary: PBMC samples from follow-up, when available, were sequenced at a median of roughly two years post-resection. Averaged across combinations, each unique TCR and UMI pairing appeared more than ten times in raw reads, which were uncorrected.

This clonotype was seen only a few times. The germline gives CDR1 SGHTA, CDR2 FQGTGA. The CDR3 length is 13 residues. V lost 5 bases to trimming and J lost 1 base, with 8 bases between them. One entry per CDR3 protein results from TCRdb running MiXCR on the 5' RACE reads. The repertoire consists of over 35,000 distinct CDR3 sequences, with 10% to 13% occurring once and the leading ten covering approximately 17%. The time point is: blood at routine non-recurrence follow-up after resection. Researchers sequenced whole RNA taken from tumor, nontumor lung or frozen PBMC without sorting. This sequence originates from a female donor with early-stage non-small cell lung cancer. The rearrangement links TRBV7-3 to TRBJ1-1; D is perhaps TRBD1 (5 bases). This sample comprised PBMCs, obtained at follow-up. The chain's CDR3 is CASSRQRNTEAFF. The CDR3 nucleotides are TGTGCCAGCAGCCGACAGAGGAACACTGAAGCTTTCTTT.